What follows are 14 T cell receptor beta chains derived from one specimen sequenced in a study of T cell changes during pregnancy in multiple sclerosis. Method: immunoSEQ multiplex PCR; TCRdb's copy keeps in-frame clones and lacks some. This sample has some 140,000 clones, with around 97% found just once. The material was peripheral blood, obtained after pregnancy. The receptors come from a female donor with multiple sclerosis, enrolled in a pregnancy study.

This clone was seen a single time. The rearrangement joins TRBV12-5 to TRBJ2-7; weak D call: TRBD2 (5 bases). V lost 6 bases and J 6 bases, leaving 12 bases between the germline ends. CDR1 is LGHNT and CDR2 is FRNRAP in the germline V gene. The CDR3 sequence is 12 residues long. Here the CDR3 reads CASGPGFAEQYF. The CDR3 DNA follows: TGTGCTAGTGGGCCGGGGTTCGCCGAGCAGTACTTC.

The chain combines TRBV29-1 with TRBJ2-7; D call uncertain. The CDR3 is 15 amino acids. V lost 4 bases, J lost 0 bases, and 16 bases lay in between. The germline gives CDR1 SQVTM, CDR2 ANQGSEA. The CDR3 DNA sequence: TGCAGCGTTGTGGGTAAGGAGACGACCTCCTACGAGCAGTACTTC. This codes for CSVVGKETTSYEQYF.

This chain connects TRBV7-3 to TRBJ2-1, with 9 bases lining up with TRBD1. Germline trimming cut 5 bases from V and 7 bases from J; bases unmatched to any gene: 9. Per germline, CDR1 SGHTA and CDR2 FQGTGA. The CDR3 loop spans 15 amino acids. The CDR3 here is CASSTGTGRENEQFF. The CDR3 DNA reads as TGTGCCAGCAGCACCGGGACAGGGCGTGAGAATGAGCAGTTCTTC.

The gene calls are TRBV5-5 and TRBJ2-3; D gene unclear. The CDR3 is made up of 14 amino acids. Germline CDR1 SGHKS, CDR2 YYEKEE (reference sequence). V lost 5 bases, J lost 0 bases, and 10 bases lay in between. CDR3: CASRILASTDTQYF. The DNA of the CDR3 is TGTGCCAGCAGGATTTTAGCTAGCACAGATACGCAGTATTTT.

The chain joins TRBV5-4 to TRBJ1-4; D call uncertain. This CDR3 is 13 amino acids long. Between the trimmed V and J ends, which lost 4 bases and 5 bases, there was a span of 9 bases. Germline V CDR1 and CDR2: SGHNT, YYREEE (reference sequence). CDR3 sequence (DNA): TGTGCCAGCAGCCTATCCCCCAATGAAAAACTGTTTTTT. Amino acid sequence: CASSLSPNEKLFF.

The chain has TRBV2 and TRBJ2-3; 10 bases are a match to TRBD2. The V gene's germline CDR1 is SNHLY and CDR2 FYNNEI. The CDR3 extends over 16 amino acids. The trim removed 3 bases at V and 2 bases at J, leaving 5 bases unmatched. The CDR3 nucleotides are TGTGCCAGCAGTGACCGGACTAGCGGTCCCACAGATACGCAGTATTTT. This codes for CASSDRTSGPTDTQYF.

The chain employs TRBV2 and TRBJ1-4; D is unclear. Germline loops: CDR1 SNHLY, CDR2 FYNNEI. V shed 5 bases and J shed 6 bases, with 7 bases lying between them. The CDR3 sequence is 12 residues long. The DNA of the CDR3 is TGTGCCAGCAGTCGAACAGATGAAAAACTGTTTTTT. Protein product: CASSRTDEKLFF.

The chain has TRBV2 and TRBJ1-5, with a possible D match to TRBD1 (6 bases). Germline V gene lookup returns CDR1 SNHLY and CDR2 FYNNEI. V lost 10 bases, J lost 6 bases, and 16 bases lay in between. This CDR3 is 13 amino acids long. The CDR3 reads CATNGGQLQPQHF. The CDR3 coding sequence is TGTGCCACCAATGGGGGCCAGCTTCAGCCCCAGCATTTT.

This chain links TRBV29-1 with TRBJ2-2; 12 positions match TRBD2. This CDR3 region has 15 residues. V lost 7 bases and J lost 2; bases outside the gene matches: 5. Germline V lookup: CDR1 SQVTM, CDR2 ANQGSEA. CDR3 nucleotide sequence: TGCAGCGGGCGACTAGCGGGAGTTAACACCGGGGAGCTGTTTTTT. This encodes CSGRLAGVNTGELFF.

V usage is TRBV29-1 and J usage is TRBJ1-1; D call uncertain. The V gene's germline CDR1 is SQVTM and CDR2 ANQGSEA. Trimming pared 0 bases from V and 3 bases from J, leaving 11 bases between. This CDR3 region has 14 residues. DNA for the CDR3: TGCAGCGTTGAAGAACCTGGTAGTTACACTGAAGCTTTCTTT. This translates into CSVEEPGSYTEAFF.

The chain carries TRBV29-1 and TRBJ1-2; D gene ambiguous. CDR1 is SQVTM, CDR2 ANQGSEA, per germline. V lost 3 bases to trimming and J lost 4 bases, with 6 bases between them. CDR3 length: 11 residues. In DNA, the CDR3 is TGCAGCGTTGATAACGGCTATGGCTACACCTTC. Translating it yields CSVDNGYGYTF. Variable domain in full (rest from reference TRBV29-1 and TRBJ1-2): SAVISQKPSRDICQRGTSLTIQCQVDSQVTMMFWYRQQPGQSLTLIATANQGSEATYESGFVIDKFPISRPNLTFSTLTVSNMSPEDSSIYLCSVDNGYGYTFGSGTRLTVV.

Written as DNA, the CDR3 is TGTGCCAGCAGTAGCGGACAGGGAGCCTACGAGCAGTACTTC. This encodes CASSSGQGAYEQYF. The chain recombines TRBV27 with TRBJ2-7; TRBD1 agrees at 8 bases. CDR1 MNHEY and CDR2 SMNVEV come from the germline V gene (reference sequence). With V trimmed by 5 bases and J by 2 bases, 5 bases remained unmatched. This CDR3 comprises 14 residues.

This clone was seen a few times. V and J are TRBV2 and TRBJ1-1, with 10 bases identical to TRBD1. Germline CDR1 and CDR2: SNHLY and FYNNEI. The CDR3 has 14 residues. The V segment lost 5 bases and the J segment 5 bases; nucleotides outside the gene matches: 5. This chain's CDR3 is CASSQTGGFTEAFF. The DNA of the CDR3 is TGTGCCAGCAGTCAGACAGGGGGCTTTACTGAAGCTTTCTTT.

The genes are TRBV5-4 and TRBJ1-4; the match to TRBD1 covers 9 bases. CDR1 SGHNT and CDR2 YYREEE come from the germline V gene (reference sequence). This CDR3 has 15 residues. Trimming removed 0 bases from V and 7 bases from J; junction bases left unmatched: 4. The CDR3 sequence: CASSLAGTGLEKLFF. For the CDR3, the DNA is TGTGCCAGCAGCTTGGCGGGGACAGGGCTTGAAAAACTGTTTTTT.